Given below is one TCR beta chain in context. No antigen is known for it. The data were obtained in a study of siplizumab effects on memory and regulatory T cells. Overall study findings and caveats: Just a small share of alloreactive clones was traced back to unstimulated subsets. Naive T cells seemed more diverse than memory cells and seemed major alloresponse contributors. Roughly 80-96% of proliferating CD4+ or CD8+ clones defied assignment to a naive or memory phenotype. Mappable CD4+ clones that were alloreactive averaged 68.8% Treg-derived with siplizumab versus 25% to 30% in controls.

Per the germline V gene, CDR1 is SNHLY and CDR2 is FYNNEI. The CDR3 is made up of 16 amino acids. The V end lost 6 bases, the J end lost 2 bases, and 20 bases lay between the germline ends. Sequenced by immunoSEQ multiplex PCR; TCRdb stores in-frame clones only, minus some. The table includes tens of thousands of clones, 85% to 95% detected once. This TCR was recovered from a human donor in good health. Sequencing was performed on CD8+ T cells sorted from blood. The chain employs TRBV2 and TRBJ2-7; D may be TRBD1 (6 bases). CDR3 DNA sequence: TGTGCCAGCAGCTGGGACACTGGGACGCCTCCCTACGAGCAGTACTTC. Encoded protein: CASSWDTGTPPYEQYF.